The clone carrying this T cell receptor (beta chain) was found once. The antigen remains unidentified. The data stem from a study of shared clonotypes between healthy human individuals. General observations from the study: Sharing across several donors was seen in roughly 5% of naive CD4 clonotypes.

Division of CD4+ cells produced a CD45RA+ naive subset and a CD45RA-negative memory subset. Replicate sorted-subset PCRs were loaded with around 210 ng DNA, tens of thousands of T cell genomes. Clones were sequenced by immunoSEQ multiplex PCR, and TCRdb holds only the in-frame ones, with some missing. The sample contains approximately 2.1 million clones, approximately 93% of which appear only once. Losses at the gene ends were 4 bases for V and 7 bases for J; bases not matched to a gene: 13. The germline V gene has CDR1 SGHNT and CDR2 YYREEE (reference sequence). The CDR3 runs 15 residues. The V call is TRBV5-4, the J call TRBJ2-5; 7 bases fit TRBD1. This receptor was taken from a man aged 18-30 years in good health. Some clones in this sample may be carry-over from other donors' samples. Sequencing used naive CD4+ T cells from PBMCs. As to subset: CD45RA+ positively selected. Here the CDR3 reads CASSEGDRSFGTQYF. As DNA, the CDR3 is TGTGCCAGCAGCGAGGGGGACAGATCCTTTGGGACCCAGTACTTC.